These 21 T cell receptor beta chains were sequenced from one sample in a study of CXCR3-negative and CXCR3-positive naive CD8 T cells. These receptors' targets are unknown. General study findings and limits: CXCR3-positive naive cells carried more hydrophobic TRB CDR3s than CXCR3-negative naive cells did.

TRB cDNA libraries were made by UMI-labeled 5' RACE. TCRdb re-called the 5' RACE reads and shows each CDR3 protein once, DNA omitted. The sample table sets out around 130,000 distinct CDR3 sequences. Source material: naive CXCR3+ CD8+ T cells from blood. Subset meaning: CD45RO-CCR7+CD27+CD95- naive CD8+ T cells expressing CXCR3 (TNR3+). The source is a human donor in good health. Some clones in this sample may be carry-over from other donors' samples.

V is TRBV12-3 or TRBV12-4 and J is TRBJ1-1; without DNA, the TCRdb call of TRBD1 cannot be checked. The length of the CDR3 is 18 residues. The CDR3 reads CASSLSPDRALRVTEAFF.

This rearrangement joins TRBV28 to TRBJ2-5; TCRdb picks TRBD2, but there is no DNA to check that call. Germline CDR1 MDHEN, CDR2 SYDVKM. The CDR3 is made up of 15 amino acids. CDR3 in amino acids: CASSLPAGQQETQYF.

V usage is TRBV7-9 and J usage is TRBJ1-6. CDR1 is SEHNR and CDR2 is FQNEAQ in the germline V gene (reference sequence). The CDR3 extends over 14 amino acids. The CDR3 spells CASSLRGPNSPLHF.

The chain employs TRBV28 and TRBJ2-7; the TRBD1 assignment by TCRdb is unverifiable without DNA. The germline gives CDR1 MDHEN, CDR2 SYDVKM. The CDR3 sequence is 15 residues long. CDR3 residues: CASSLEGGRWYEQYF.

The chain uses TRBV5-6 and TRBJ1-1; TCRdb indicates TRBD1, and absent DNA this call remains unverified. Germline V gives CDR1 SGHDT, CDR2 YYEEEE. The CDR3 runs to 14 residues. CDR3 in amino acids: CASSRTPGDTEAFF.

The genes are TRBV7-9 and TRBJ1-2; the TCRdb D gene call, TRBD1, has no DNA to confirm it. This CDR3 comprises 15 residues. Germline values: CDR1 SEHNR, CDR2 FQNEAQ (reference sequence). CDR3 region: CASSLTTGGDYGYTF. The full variable domain, its missing parts supplied by reference TRBV7-9 and TRBJ1-2, is DTGVSQNPRHKITKRGQNVTFRCDPISEHNRLYWYRQTLGQGPEFLTYFQNEAQLEKSRLLSDRFSAERPKGSFSTLEIQRTEQGDSAMYLCASSLTTGGDYGYTFGSGTRLTVV.

The chain recombines TRBV29-1 with TRBJ2-7; lacking DNA, the TRBD1 call made by TCRdb goes unchecked. The CDR3 spans 13 residues. In germline, CDR1 is SQVTM, CDR2 ANQGSEA. CDR3: CSARDPRGYEQYF.

The chain links TRBV19 to TRBJ1-5. The CDR3 contains 12 residues. The V gene's germline CDR1 is LNHDA and CDR2 SQIVND (reference sequence). CDR3 sequence reads: CASSTGVGPQHF.

The V gene is TRBV29-1, the J gene TRBJ2-7; TCRdb indicates TRBD1, and absent DNA this call remains unverified. The CDR3 covers 12 residues. CDR1 is SQVTM and CDR2 is ANQGSEA in the germline V gene. The CDR3: CSVRGQGYEQYF.

The chain employs TRBV4-2 and TRBJ2-7. Germline CDR1 is LGHNA and CDR2 is YNFKEQ. The CDR3 runs to 12 residues. This CDR3 is CASSQVDDEQYF.

V is TRBV19 and J is TRBJ2-7; lacking DNA, the TRBD2 call made by TCRdb goes unchecked. This CDR3 is 13 amino acids long. Germline CDR1 LNHDA, CDR2 SQIVND (reference sequence). CDR3 loop: CASSRTSGSLQYF. Full variable domain (outside the CDR3, taken from reference TRBV19 and TRBJ2-7): DGGITQSPKYLFRKEGQNVTLSCEQNLNHDAMYWYRQDPGQGLRLIYYSQIVNDFQKGDIAEGYSVSREKKESFPLTVTSAQKNPTAFYLCASSRTSGSLQYFGPGTRLTVT.

The rearrangement joins TRBV4-1 to TRBJ2-3. This CDR3 comprises 17 residues. Germline V CDR1 and CDR2: MGHRA, YSYEKL. CDR3: CASSQDEAGKTADTQYF.

The J gene is TRBJ2-7, the V gene TRBV29-1; TCRdb outputs TRBD1, but without DNA this stays unchecked. Germline values: CDR1 SQVTM, CDR2 ANQGSEA. The CDR3 has 13 residues. CDR3 sequence reads: CSVGTGDSYEQYF.

The V and J genes are TRBV13 and TRBJ2-1; TCRdb returns TRBD1, unconfirmable since there is no DNA. From germline, CDR1 is PRHDT and CDR2 FYEKMQ (reference sequence). CDR3 length equals 16 residues. The CDR3 sequence: CASSSLGGDTYNEQFF.

J is TRBJ1-5 and V is TRBV28; TCRdb selects TRBD1, and the lack of DNA leaves this call unchecked. Germline V gene sequence: CDR1 MDHEN, CDR2 SYDVKM. CDR3 size: 16 residues. CDR3 loop: CASSSPGTGGNQPQHF.

The chain uses TRBV30 and TRBJ2-2. Germline V lookup: CDR1 GTSNPN, CDR2 SVGIG (reference sequence). The CDR3 has 12 amino acids. CDR3 sequence reads: CAWSVLGWELFF.

The chain recombines TRBV2 with TRBJ2-3. The CDR3 totals 17 residues. Germline V gene sequence: CDR1 SNHLY, CDR2 FYNNEI. The CDR3: CASSEAGVGLAGDTQYF.

The chain links TRBV27 to TRBJ2-2; no DNA is available, so the TRBD1 call from TCRdb remains unchecked. The germline CDR1 and CDR2 sequences are MNHEY and SMNVEV (reference sequence). There are 17 residues in the CDR3. CDR3 loop: CASTPAKWRVNTGELFF.

The chain has TRBV11-2 and TRBJ2-3; TCRdb calls TRBD1, which cannot be checked without DNA. The germline gives CDR1 SGHAT, CDR2 FQNNGV. This CDR3 is built from 12 residues. CDR3 sequence reads: CASIHWGDTQYF.

The rearrangement links TRBV6-2 or TRBV6-3 to TRBJ1-1. Germline CDR1 is MNHEY and CDR2 is SVGEGT. This CDR3 has 13 amino acids. The CDR3 is CASSYEWDSEAFF.

The rearrangement uses TRBV4-3 and TRBJ1-1; TCRdb returns TRBD1, unconfirmable since there is no DNA. Germline V lookup: CDR1 LGHNA, CDR2 YSLEER. This CDR3 is built from 17 residues. The CDR3 here is CASSHNAAQGLTFGAFF.